The TCR beta chain described here comes from a study of CD8 T cells in Susac syndrome (dated by TCRdb to between 2018 and 2021). Notes on the research overall: Repertoire sequencing was used to test whether CD8+ T cell activation and differentiation in Susac syndrome was antigen driven.

Peripheral blood CD8+ and CD4+ T cells from healthy donors, Susac syndrome patients and multiple sclerosis patients were profiled using high-throughput TCR beta sequencing. The healthy donors served as controls matched for age and sex. CD8+ TEMRA cells were enriched by FACS, while bulk CD8+ and CD4+ T cells were purified by magnetic negative isolation. Blood was drawn into EDTA tubes, processed within 24 hours, and PBMCs were isolated by density gradient centrifugation. PBMCs destined for TCR sequencing were cryopreserved in liquid nitrogen and later thawed in a 37 °C water bath. The sorted or isolated CD4+, CD8+ and CD8+ TEMRA cells had a purity of 90% or higher. Unmatched junction bases come to 8, with V trimmed by 5 bases and J by 4 bases. The CDR3 contains 15 residues, cysteine and phenylalanine counted. Of the read, only the CDR3 DNA is kept; its 45 bases are in frame from base 1. CDR1 SGHTA and CDR2 FQGTGA are derived from the germline V gene.

Concerning this clonotype itself: It has no known antigen specificity. No base-level quality is on record; no much larger clone is a single base apart.

Study-wide findings and limitations: The TCR sequencing and HLA analysis was acknowledged to have included a relatively small number of individuals.

RNA was extracted using the RNeasy kit, and 0.5 to 1 microgram was reverse transcribed with random hexamers. The immunoSEQ multiplex PCR assay, which covers 54 Vbeta and 13 Jbeta segments, was used to amplify TCR beta CDR3 regions. Bias from PCR amplification was corrected by using a synthetic template baseline for primer optimization and for computational correction. Regarding the original processing steps: Reads were annotated to V, D and J genes per IMGT and analyzed with immunoSEQ Analyzer, keeping only productive sequences. Clonality was computed as one minus Shannon entropy normalized by log2 of the number of productive unique sequences. For each patient and control, public and private clones were evaluated among the 100 most prevalent clones. Clones were defined as Susac-specific when absent from the healthy and MS cohorts, from about 970 published viral clones and from other ImmuneACCESS disease sequences. The raw public data were reprocessed by TCRdb itself: fastp quality trimming at Q25, MiXCR clonotype calling, in-frame beta chains only. Rows with one shared CDR3 protein collapse into an entry with the most common genes and DNA. What appears here as the V and J calls and clone size reflects TCRdb's work, not the paper's. In this sample the table shows fewer than 200,000 distinct CDR3 sequences, under 95% of which occur a single time. About 0.1% of the sample goes to the ten largest clones.

This sequence uses TRBV7-3 and TRBJ1-2; 9 junctional bases match TRBD1. The TCR comes from a human donor in good health. Sequencing input: CD4+ T cells from PBMCs. DNA sequence: TGTGCCAGCAGCCCGGCAGCGGACAGGGGCTATGGCTACACCTTC. It is translated as CASSPAADRGYGYTF. With the portions outside the CDR3 filled from the reference TRBV7-3 and TRBJ1-2 genes, the complete variable region becomes GAGVSQTPSNKVTEKGKYVELRCDPISGHTALYWYRQSLGQGPEFLIYFQGTGAADDSGLPNDRFFAVRPEGSVSTLKIQRTERGDSAVYLCASSPAADRGYGYTFGSGTRLTVV.